What follows is one T cell receptor (beta chain) and its context. It has no known antigen specificity. No base quality information exists; no much larger clone differs at one position. These data belong to a study of cytomegalovirus exposure and HLA in healthy donors (dated 2017 in TCRdb). For the wider study: An earlier analysis of several hundred of the donors reported 250 to 350 Gb of sequence data and 117 million unique TCR beta sequences from about 179 million T cells. An early release that covered about 600 HLA-typed donors contained approximately 290 gigabases of sequencing data and 80 million or so unique TCR sequences. Of the approximately 400 genotyped donors, approximately 81% were placed in the genetic ancestry cluster associated with self-reported Caucasian donors. The study aimed to test whether signatures of past pathogen exposure could be identified by cataloging public T cell receptors. The study profiled the T cell repertoires of about 720 subjects by immunosequencing and related them to cytomegalovirus serostatus. Along with the roughly 710-subject first cohort, a separate validation cohort of over a hundred different subjects was used. High-throughput TCR immunosequencing, statistical association of individual TCRs with disease status, and machine learning were combined to predict cytomegalovirus infection status. A later analysis re-analyzed previously published TCR beta repertoires from 550 to 700 donors and added high-resolution HLA genotyping to study TCR occurrence patterns. The later analysis used no new phenotypic data to find candidate immune exposures, relying instead on TCR beta sequences and their occurrence across donors. In an earlier analysis of 500 to 650 of the donors, high-throughput TCR beta sequencing was used to judge whether each TCR beta V gene segment behaved as functional or pseudogenic. Donor age, sex, ethnicity and CMV serostatus were compiled alongside the repertoire data. A later genetic analysis took genome-wide SNP genotypes for about three fifths of the roughly 700 donors and used that subset as a discovery cohort. All discovery cohort repertoires had been generated on a single sequencing platform. Class I and class II HLA loci were covered by the typing at four-digit resolution. Typing coverage varied by locus: roughly 620-640 donors for A, B, C, DRB1 and DQB1; roughly 510 for DQA1; more than 600 for DPA1; 450 to 480 for DPB1. Because of strong linkage in the cohort, 4 to 6 DR-DQ haplotypes were treated as single units for association and clustering. Among some 410 genotyped donors of the cohort, an average of approximately 240,000 unique TCR beta nucleotide sequences were sequenced per donor, roughly a sixth of them non-productive. What the study reported, not specific to this receptor: This cohort had only TCR beta chains sequenced, and the lack of alpha or paired-chain data limited which features could be detected. A later analysis reported that several top co-occurrence clusters appeared linked to parvovirus B19, influenza, CMV and Epstein-Barr virus. A later analysis found that most CMV-associated TCR beta chains appeared HLA-restricted, with HLA associations seemingly driven largely by CMV exposure. Three of the identified cytomegalovirus-associated TCR beta chains were confirmed in vitro to be specific for cytomegalovirus antigens. Some IMGT-functional V segments, including TRBV6-2 and TRBV6-3, could not be told apart with the 87-base-pair reads, so those segments were excluded. An earlier analysis of around 600 of the donors showed that most TCR beta V segments appeared in productive rearrangements either about 87% or about 30% of the time, which broadly matched IMGT annotations. For the cohort, immune exposure information was limited to CMV serostatus. The study gave a list of more than 150 TCR beta chains associated with cytomegalovirus. Most TCR sequences were seen in very few donors, while some public TCRs were found in many individuals. The sequencing pipeline was judged likely to have produced a cluster of highly shared sequence variants as a technical artifact. Linkage disequilibrium might explain the correlated functional status among segregating V segments, but an unknown experimental factor could not be excluded. Because counts were too low, approximately 15 rarely observed V segments, including chromosome 9 orphons, were excluded from the earlier analysis of under 650 of the donors. According to the authors, the approach could potentially be generalized to other disease states and immunological phenotypes. A later analysis found that HLA-associated TCR beta chains were more clonally expanded and had lower generation probabilities than equally common non-associated chains. In a later analysis, around 17,000 TCR beta sequences were associated with specific HLA alleles at a false discovery rate of 0.05. Assigning TCR associations to individual alleles was difficult when HLA alleles, especially DR and DQ, strongly co-occurred. The presence/absence analyses assumed that sequencing depth was roughly uniform across donors, and that assumption may not be true. An association between a missense DCLRE1C variant and V-gene and J-gene trimming of TCR beta chains was found in a later genetic analysis and replicated in an independent cohort. In a later genetic analysis, fewer N-insertions in productive TCRs were reported among donors in an Asian-associated ancestry cluster than the roughly 700-donor mean. In a later analysis, the rate of TCR association differed among HLA loci, with DRB1 alleles having the most associated TCRs and HLA-C alleles having the fewest. The classifier was reported to diagnose cytomegalovirus status with high specificity and sensitivity in both the original cohort and the validation cohort. A further reported finding was that TCR beta sequences accurately predicted the HLA-A and HLA-B alleles for most subjects in the first cohort. Because some donors lacked HLA typing at each locus, the association tests relied only on the typed subset.

Based on the germline V gene, the CDR1 and CDR2 sequences are SGHVS and FQNEAQ. The CDR3 starts with the cysteine, ends with the phenylalanine, and has 13 residues. Only the CDR3 DNA is retained, 39 bases long and in frame from the first base. V lost 5 bases and J lost 3 bases; the stretch between them is 7 bases long. The library was made by the immunoSEQ multiplex PCR assay. A mixture of 60 forward primers for TCR Vbeta segments and 13 reverse primers for TCR Jbeta segments was used in the multiplex PCR. Amplification of the CDR3 region of rearranged TCR beta genes was performed with a multiplex PCR assay on genomic DNA. Amplified TCR beta libraries were sequenced as 87-base-pair reads on the Illumina HiSeq System. The published analysis was carried out like this. A later analysis counted about 80 million unique TCR beta chains across the 666 repertoires, and around 12 million of these chains were shared by at least two donors. Raw reads were error-corrected and collapsed into unique sequences by a nearest-neighbor algorithm in which closely related sequences were merged to remove PCR and sequencing errors. Alignment of CDR3 sequences to IMGT reference sequences was used to assign V, D and J gene segments. Each retained sequence needed at least a six-nucleotide match to both a V gene segment and a J gene segment. Rearrangements were called productive when the CDR3 lacked stop codons and stayed in frame with V and J; all others were non-productive. CDR3 was defined by IMGT convention, running from the second conserved V-encoded cysteine to the conserved J-encoded phenylalanine. The earlier analysis of a few hundred of the donors excluded sequences that lacked an unambiguous match to a single V gene segment. An earlier analysis of 587 of the donors called V segments functional above 56.7% productive rearrangements and segregating when the between-donor standard deviation exceeded 5%. To diagnose cytomegalovirus status from the catalog of TCR beta chain sequences, a statistical classification framework was built. V and J gene assignment, in a later analysis, came from comparing TCR nucleotide sequences with IMGT/GENE-DB human TR gene sequences. Using the TCRdist pipeline, a later analysis assigned CDR3 sequences along with most-parsimonious VDJ recombination scenarios. In a later analysis, each TCR beta chain was defined by its CDR3 amino acid sequence together with its V-gene family, and reads lacking a unique V-gene family were excluded. As a way to deal with suspected cross-contamination and a sequencing artifact, a later analysis dropped 450 to 700 nucleotide sequences that were highly shared and had low generation probability. In a later analysis, a clonal expansion index was calculated for each public chain from normalized within-repertoire ranks of inferred template counts. In a later analysis, generation probabilities were computed with a VDJ recombination model fitted to out-of-frame rearrangements, and the resulting probabilities were checked against IGoR. In a later analysis, hypergeometric tests were used to score TCR-TCR, TCR-HLA and TCR-CMV co-occurrence, with a repertoire-size bias correction applied to TCR pairs. To estimate false discovery rates, a later analysis permuted the HLA or CMV assignments 20 times. A later analysis grouped co-occurring TCRs with DBSCAN, adding TCRdist sequence similarity when clustering within HLA-allele-positive subsets. Repertoires with fewer than 30,000 or more than 120,000 public chains, plus five repertoires with anomalous nucleotide sharing, were excluded from co-occurrence clustering. The table comes from immuneACCESS by way of TCRdb, which keeps in-frame sequences with V and J called. Part of the clones is missing from these tables; in studies checked, under half for an unresolved V gene and the rest for unknown reasons. The DNA gave D and trimming, while V, J and clone size come from that table. The sample yields around 210,000 clones; about 77% were counted once. Less than 0.6% of the sample is held by the ten biggest clonotypes.

In total, approximately 610 healthy bone marrow donors made up the cohort. All cohort members were sampled while nominally healthy, although unrecorded immune exposures were likely present. The donor tested CMV seronegative, placing the donor among the 350 or so seronegative members of the cohort. Every donor gave a peripheral blood sample, and the peripheral blood mononuclear cells from that sample were used for TCR beta sequencing. The Qiagen DNeasy Blood Extraction Kit was used to extract genomic DNA from the blood cell samples. This receptor was obtained from a boy aged 5 to 17 in good health and CMV-seronegative. The sequenced material came from PBMCs. The rearrangement combines TRBV7-8 with TRBJ2-2; there is no confident call for the D gene. The base sequence is TGTGCCAGCAGCGGAGACTACACCGGGGAGCTGTTTTTT. Its translation is CASSGDYTGELFF.